This T cell receptor (beta chain) was recovered during a study of OX40 agonist ivuxolimab in advanced cancers. J gave up 0 bases and V 4 bases, and 15 bases lay outside the gene matches. This CDR3 region has 18 residues. Germline V gene lookup returns CDR1 SGHTS and CDR2 YDEGEE. Turning to this clone: What it recognizes is unknown.

Study results and limitations: Clonal expansion by week 6 occurred in CD4+ and CD8+ blood T cells (at 0.1 to 3.0 mg/kg). Partial responders receiving 0.1-3.0 mg/kg showed among the lowest clonal expansion.

Produced via immunoSEQ multiplex PCR; TCRdb's table is partial and in-frame only. The sample lists 65,000 to 70,000 clones, around 90% seen once, with about 2.7% in the top ten. The input for sequencing was CD4+ or CD8+ T cells sorted from blood, taken in a trial of the OX40 agonist ivuxolimab. The TCR originated in an adult with an advanced solid tumor such as melanoma, head and neck, liver or kidney cancer. The rearrangement uses TRBV5-8 and TRBJ1-2, with TRBD1 matching 7 bases. In nucleotides, the CDR3 is TGTGCCAGCAGCACACAGACAGGGTGGTACGTAGCTAACTATGGCTACACCTTC. This sequence encodes CASSTQTGWYVANYGYTF. Using reference TRBV5-8 and TRBJ1-2 for the parts outside the CDR3, the full variable domain is EAGVTQSPTHLIKTRGQQATLRCSPISGHTSVYWYQQALGLGLQFLLWYDEGEERNRGNFPPRFSGRQFPNYSSELNVNALELEDSALYLCASSTQTGWYVANYGYTFGSGTRLTVV.